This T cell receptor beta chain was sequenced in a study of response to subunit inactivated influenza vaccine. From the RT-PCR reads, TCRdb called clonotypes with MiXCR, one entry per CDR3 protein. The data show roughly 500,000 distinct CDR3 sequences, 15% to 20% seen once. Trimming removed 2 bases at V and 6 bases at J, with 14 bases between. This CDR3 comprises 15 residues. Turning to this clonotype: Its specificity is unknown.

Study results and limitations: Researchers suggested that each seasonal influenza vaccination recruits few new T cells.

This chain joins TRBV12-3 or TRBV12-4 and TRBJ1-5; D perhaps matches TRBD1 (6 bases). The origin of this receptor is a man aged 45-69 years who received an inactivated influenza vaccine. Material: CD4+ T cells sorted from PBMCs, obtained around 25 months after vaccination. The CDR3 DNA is TGTGCCAGCAGTTTATCGGGGGCGGCCTCTCAGCCCCAGCATTTT. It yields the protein CASSLSGAASQPQHF.